Detailed here is one TCR beta chain. The data are from a study of beta chain features in type 1 diabetes. Every isolated RNA sample was fully reverse transcribed, so sequencing captured expressed TCRB transcripts. Sequencing was performed with immunoSEQ multiplex PCR; in TCRdb, only in-frame clones are kept and a portion is missing. The data show about 210,000 clones, approximately 11% seen once. Germline V gene sequence: CDR1 MGHDK, CDR2 SYGVNS. The CDR3 sequence is 17 residues long. Trimming cost V 4 bases and J 1 base; bases outside gene matches: 3. Sequencing was carried out using central memory CD4+ T cells from blood. This TCR was recovered from a man aged 18 to 30 in good health. This chain links TRBV25-1 with TRBJ2-1, with 14 bases aligning to TRBD2. CDR3 in amino acids: CASSGTSGRPSYNEQFF. CDR3 DNA sequence: TGTGCCAGCAGTGGGACTAGCGGGAGGCCATCCTACAATGAGCAGTTCTTC.